The 7 T cell receptor beta chains reported below all come from one sample, sequenced in a study of blood T cell repertoires in COVID-19. TCRdb's table, derived via immunoSEQ multiplex PCR, lists solely in-frame clones and lacks some. In the table there are about 300,000 clones, around 92% of which are singletons. Sequenced: peripheral blood. These receptors were collected from a woman aged 30 to 39 with COVID-19, enrolled during active disease.

The rearrangement links TRBV10-3 to TRBJ2-7; 8 bases are a match to TRBD2. Germline CDR1 and CDR2: ENHRY and SYGVKD. The ends lost 10 bases at V and 6 bases at J; junction bases unmatched: 11. The CDR3 spans 13 residues. CDR3 nucleotides: TGTGCCACGTCTGACGGGGGGGTTCCCGAGCAGTACTTC. This translates into CATSDGGVPEQYF.

In nucleotides, the CDR3 is TGTGCCAGCAGTGACTCCCCCGGCGGTAATTCACCCCTCCACTTT. This codes for CASSDSPGGNSPLHF. The chain carries TRBV6-4 and TRBJ1-6; D gene unclear. Germline loops: CDR1 MRHNA, CDR2 SNTAGT. With 0 bases removed from V and 6 bases from J, the gap between germline ends came to 9 bases. The CDR3 has 15 amino acids.

This chain joins TRBV6-5 and TRBJ2-7, with TRBD1 matching 8 bases. Germline CDR1 MNHEY, CDR2 SVGAGI. V gave up 4 bases and J gave up 4 bases; unmatched junction bases: 6. The CDR3 runs to 14 residues. Here the CDR3 reads CASSLSRGLYEQYF. The CDR3 DNA sequence: TGTGCCAGCAGTTTATCCAGGGGGCTTTACGAGCAGTACTTC.

The chain joins TRBV28 to TRBJ1-5, with TRBD1 as a possible D gene (5 bases). The CDR3 loop spans 19 amino acids. Trimming took off 5 bases at V and 0 bases at J, with 23 bases between the two ends. Per germline, CDR1 MDHEN and CDR2 SYDVKM. The chain's CDR3 is CASSPRQKSTRYSNQPQHF. DNA of the CDR3: TGTGCCAGCAGTCCCCGACAGAAATCAACTCGATATAGCAATCAGCCCCAGCATTTT.

This chain uses TRBV6-5 with TRBJ1-1; D gene unclear. Germline V CDR1 and CDR2: MNHEY, SVGAGI. Trimming left V 2 bases short and J 4 bases short, with 11 bases between. The length of the CDR3 is 14 residues. The CDR3 is CASSYSEGATEAFF. CDR3 nucleotides: TGTGCCAGCAGTTACAGCGAGGGTGCCACTGAAGCTTTCTTT.

The chain has TRBV3-1 (or the pseudogene TRBV3-2) and TRBJ2-7; TRBD1 is a possible D gene (5 bases). V dropped 0 bases and J dropped 1 base, with 10 bases sitting between them. The CDR3 length is 15 residues. CDR1 and CDR2 (germline): LGHDT, YNNKEL (reference sequence). The DNA of the CDR3 is TGTGCCAGCAGCCAAGATTGGACACCTTCCTACGAGCAGTACTTC. Translating it yields CASSQDWTPSYEQYF.

This chain links TRBV12-3 or TRBV12-4 with TRBJ1-1; D gene ambiguous. V lost 1 base, J lost 3 bases, and 6 bases lay in between. This CDR3 is 13 amino acids long. CDR3 DNA sequence: TGTGCCAGCAGTTTAGACAGATACACTGAAGCTTTCTTT. Translation gives CASSLDRYTEAFF.